This T cell receptor beta chain was identified in a study of tumor-infiltrating lymphocytes in glioblastoma multiforme. Three nested ARM-PCR rounds with V-beta and C-beta primers built TCRB libraries. Unique molecular identifiers were not described for the libraries. TCRdb redid the calling of the multiplex PCR reads with MiXCR, one entry per CDR3 protein. The table lists 10,000 to 15,000 distinct CDR3 sequences, almost 65% of them singletons. About this clonotype: The antigen remains unidentified.

Broader study findings: TCR plus mutation findings rest on a single glioblastoma patient. Functional subtype sorting of these T cells was not performed.

After removal of 3 bases from V and 2 bases from J, the junction contained 0 bases not matched to a gene. Germline CDR1 reads SGHNT; CDR2 reads YENEEA. CDR3 length: 15 amino acids. What was sequenced was brain tumor tissue. The clonotype comes from a male donor with glioblastoma. The V gene is TRBV11-3, the J gene TRBJ1-4; 10 bases map to TRBD1. The CDR3 DNA reads TGTGCCAGCAGCTTGGGACAGGGGACTAATGAAAAACTGTTTTTT. Amino acid sequence: CASSLGQGTNEKLFF.